The clone carrying this T cell receptor beta chain has more than one count but fewer than ten. What it recognizes is unknown. This sample is part of a study of vaccination and CD4 T cells after COVID-19. The Oncomine TCR Beta short-read assay was applied to DNA of cultured CD4+ T cells. Each CDR3 protein is one row after TCRdb ran MiXCR on the PCR reads. The table records around 15,000 distinct CDR3 sequences, less than 45% of them present only once. The CDR3 loop spans 14 amino acids. V was cut by 2 bases and J by 1 base, with 8 bases left in between. Germline loops: CDR1 MNHNS, CDR2 SASEGT. Noted treatment: roughly 10-day PBMC culture with coronavirus spike peptide pools or control peptides (ViraFEST assay).

This clonotype was sampled from a human donor who received a COVID-19 vaccine. The specimen comprised CD4+ T cells from blood, cultured in vitro, sampled before SARS-CoV-2 vaccination. The chain joins TRBV6-1 to TRBJ1-1, with D maybe TRBD1 (5 bases). This CDR3 is CASSEWGWNTEAFF. CDR3 in DNA: TGTGCCAGCAGTGAATGGGGCTGGAACACTGAAGCTTTCTTT.